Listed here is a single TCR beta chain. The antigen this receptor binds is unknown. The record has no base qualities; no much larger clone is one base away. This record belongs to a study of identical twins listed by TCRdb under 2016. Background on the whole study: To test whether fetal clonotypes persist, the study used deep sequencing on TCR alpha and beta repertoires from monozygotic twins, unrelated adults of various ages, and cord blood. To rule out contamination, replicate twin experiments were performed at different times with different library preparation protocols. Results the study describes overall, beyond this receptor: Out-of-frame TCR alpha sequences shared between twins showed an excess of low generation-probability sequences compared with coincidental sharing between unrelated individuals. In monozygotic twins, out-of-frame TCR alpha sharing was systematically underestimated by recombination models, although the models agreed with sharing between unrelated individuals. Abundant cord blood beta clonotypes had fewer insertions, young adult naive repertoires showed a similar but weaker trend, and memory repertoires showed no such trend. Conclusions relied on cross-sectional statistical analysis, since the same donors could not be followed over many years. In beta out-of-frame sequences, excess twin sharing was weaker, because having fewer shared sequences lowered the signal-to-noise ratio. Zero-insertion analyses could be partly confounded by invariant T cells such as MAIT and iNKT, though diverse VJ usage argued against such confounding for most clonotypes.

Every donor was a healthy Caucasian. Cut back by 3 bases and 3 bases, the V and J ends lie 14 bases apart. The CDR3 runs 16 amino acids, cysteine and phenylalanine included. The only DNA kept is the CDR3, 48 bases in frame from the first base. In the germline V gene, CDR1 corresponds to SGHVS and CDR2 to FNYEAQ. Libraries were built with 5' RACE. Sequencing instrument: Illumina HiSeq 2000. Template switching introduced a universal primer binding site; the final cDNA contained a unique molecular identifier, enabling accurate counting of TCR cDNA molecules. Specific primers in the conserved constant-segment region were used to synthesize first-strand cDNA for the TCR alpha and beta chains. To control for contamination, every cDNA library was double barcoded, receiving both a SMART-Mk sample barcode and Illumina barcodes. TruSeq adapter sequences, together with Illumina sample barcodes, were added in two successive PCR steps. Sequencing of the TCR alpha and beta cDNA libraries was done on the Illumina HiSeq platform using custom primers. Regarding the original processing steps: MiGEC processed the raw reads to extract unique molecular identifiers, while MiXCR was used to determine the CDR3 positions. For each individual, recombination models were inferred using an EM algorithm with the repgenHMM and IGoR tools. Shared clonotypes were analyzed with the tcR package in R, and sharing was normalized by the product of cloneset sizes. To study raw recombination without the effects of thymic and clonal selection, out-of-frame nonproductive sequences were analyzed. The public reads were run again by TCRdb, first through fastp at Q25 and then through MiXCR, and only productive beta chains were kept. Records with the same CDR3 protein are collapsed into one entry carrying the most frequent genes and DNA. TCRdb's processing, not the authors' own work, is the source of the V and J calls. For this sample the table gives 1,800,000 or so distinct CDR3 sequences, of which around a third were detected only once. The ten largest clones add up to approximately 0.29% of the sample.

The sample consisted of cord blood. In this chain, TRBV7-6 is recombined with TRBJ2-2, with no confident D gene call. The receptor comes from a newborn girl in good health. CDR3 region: CASSLATELYTGELFF. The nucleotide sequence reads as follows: TGTGCCAGCAGCTTGGCTACAGAACTCTACACCGGGGAGCTGTTTTTT.